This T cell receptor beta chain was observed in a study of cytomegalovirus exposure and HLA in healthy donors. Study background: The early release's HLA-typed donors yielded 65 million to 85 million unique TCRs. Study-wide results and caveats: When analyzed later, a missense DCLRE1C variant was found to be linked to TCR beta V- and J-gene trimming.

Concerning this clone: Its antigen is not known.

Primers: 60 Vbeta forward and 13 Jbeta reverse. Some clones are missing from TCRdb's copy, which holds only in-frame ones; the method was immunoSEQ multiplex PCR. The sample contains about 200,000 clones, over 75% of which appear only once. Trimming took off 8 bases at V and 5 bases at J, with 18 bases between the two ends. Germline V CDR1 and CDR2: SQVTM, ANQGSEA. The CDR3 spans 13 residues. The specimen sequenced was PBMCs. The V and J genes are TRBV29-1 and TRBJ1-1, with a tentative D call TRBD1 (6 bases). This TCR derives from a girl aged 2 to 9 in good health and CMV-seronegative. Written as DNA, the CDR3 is TGCAGCTTAACTCAGGGGTGGAATACTGAAGCTTTCTTT. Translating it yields CSLTQGWNTEAFF.